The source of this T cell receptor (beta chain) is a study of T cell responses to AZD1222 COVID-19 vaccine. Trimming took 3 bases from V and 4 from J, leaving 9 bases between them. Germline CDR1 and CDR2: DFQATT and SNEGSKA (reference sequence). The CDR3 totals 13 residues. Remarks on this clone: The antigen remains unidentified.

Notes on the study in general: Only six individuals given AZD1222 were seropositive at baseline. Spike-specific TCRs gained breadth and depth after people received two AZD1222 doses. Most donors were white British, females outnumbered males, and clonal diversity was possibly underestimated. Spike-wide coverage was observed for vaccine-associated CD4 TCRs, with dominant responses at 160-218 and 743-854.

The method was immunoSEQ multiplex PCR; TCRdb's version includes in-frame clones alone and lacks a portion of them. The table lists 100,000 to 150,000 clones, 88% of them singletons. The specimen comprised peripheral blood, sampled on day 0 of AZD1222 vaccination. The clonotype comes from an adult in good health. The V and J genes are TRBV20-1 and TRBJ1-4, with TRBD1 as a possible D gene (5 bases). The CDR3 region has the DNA TGCAGTGCTAGTCCAGGGAATAATGAAAAACTGTTTTTT. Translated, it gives CSASPGNNEKLFF.